The rows below give T cell receptor beta chains drawn from one sample of a study of pediatric ulcerative colitis. Sequenced by immunoSEQ multiplex PCR; TCRdb stores in-frame clones only, minus some. The table lists 45,000 to 75,000 clones, over 70% of them singletons. Input material: blood. The receptors shown here come from a boy younger than 18 who was a control in a study of pediatric ulcerative colitis. The CDR3 runs from the conserved cysteine through the conserved F or W. Fields, in order: CDR3 protein, CDR3 DNA, D gene, J gene, V gene. The D gene is left open where the match is weak.

CASSLTGQSYSNQPQHF	TGTGCCAGCAGCCTAACCGGGCAGTCCTATAGCAATCAGCCCCAGCATTTT	-	TRBJ1-5	TRBV27
CASSETPHNQPQHF	TGTGCCAGCAGTGAAACTCCACACAATCAGCCCCAGCATTTT	-	TRBJ1-5	TRBV2
CASSLVGLMNTEAFF	TGCGCCAGCAGCTTGGTAGGACTGATGAACACTGAAGCTTTCTTT	-	TRBJ1-1	TRBV5-1
CASSSRDRSYNEQFF	TGTGCCAGCAGTTCCCGGGACAGATCCTACAATGAGCAGTTCTTC	TRBD1	TRBJ2-1	TRBV28
CASSAQGGDTQYF	TGCGCCAGCAGTGCGCAGGGAGGAGATACGCAGTATTTT	-	TRBJ2-3	TRBV10-1
CARSCRGNRRRSYEQYF	TGTGCCAGAAGCTGCAGGGGTAATCGTAGGCGGTCCTACGAGCAGTACTTC	-	TRBJ2-7	TRBV5-3
CASSLTGYNEQFF	TGTGCCAGCAGCCTAACAGGGTACAATGAGCAGTTCTTC	-	TRBJ2-1	TRBV6-4
CASSSTPESGGQYF	TGTGCCAGCAGTTCCACCCCGGAATCGGGCGGGCAGTACTTC	-	TRBJ2-7	TRBV6-6
CASSLRDPDTQYF	TGTGCCAGCAGTTTGCGGGACCCAGATACGCAGTATTTT	-	TRBJ2-3	TRBV27
CASGYGRSGADTQYF	TGCGCCAGCGGCTACGGTAGATCGGGCGCAGATACGCAGTATTTT	-	TRBJ2-3	TRBV5-1